This T cell receptor (beta chain) appears in the sequencing data of a study of low-dose radiotherapy and immunotherapy resistance in tumors. Time point described: before trial treatment. In the RACIN dose-escalation trial, donors got nivolumab plus ipilimumab with aspirin, cyclophosphamide and radiotherapy. Eligibility required advanced solid tumors lacking tumor-infiltrating lymphocytes. TRAV and TRBV primers primed cDNA for both TCRalpha and TCRbeta. The PCR that amplified TCRs ran for 15 to 25 cycles, relying on a constant-region primer and a V-primer adapter. TCRdb redid the calling of the reads with MiXCR, one entry per CDR3 protein. The table includes roughly 54,000 distinct CDR3 sequences, 20% to 25% detected once. CDR1 and CDR2 (germline): SNHLY, FYNNEI. V gave up 5 bases and J gave up 4 bases, with 8 bases separating them. The CDR3 runs to 12 residues. Many counts were recorded for this clonotype.

The receptor comes from a male donor with prostate cancer. The chain uses TRBV2 and TRBJ1-1; no definite D call. The sequencing here drew on PBMCs, taken before treatment. The CDR3 coding sequence is TGTGCCAGCAGTTTGATGGGCACTGAAGCTTTCTTT. Translated: CASSLMGTEAFF.